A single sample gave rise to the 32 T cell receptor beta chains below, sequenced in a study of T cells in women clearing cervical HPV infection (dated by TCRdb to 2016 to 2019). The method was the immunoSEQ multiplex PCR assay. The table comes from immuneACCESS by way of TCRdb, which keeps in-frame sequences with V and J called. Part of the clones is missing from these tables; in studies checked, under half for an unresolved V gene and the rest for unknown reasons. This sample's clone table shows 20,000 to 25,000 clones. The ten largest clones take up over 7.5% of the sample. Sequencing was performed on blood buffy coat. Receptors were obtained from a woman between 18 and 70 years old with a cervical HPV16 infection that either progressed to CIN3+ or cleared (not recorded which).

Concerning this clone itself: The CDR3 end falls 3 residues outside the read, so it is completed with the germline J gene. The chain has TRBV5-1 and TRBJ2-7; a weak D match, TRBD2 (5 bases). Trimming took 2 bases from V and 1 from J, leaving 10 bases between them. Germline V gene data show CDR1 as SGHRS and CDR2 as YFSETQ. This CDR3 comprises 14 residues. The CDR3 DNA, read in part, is TGCGCCAGCAGCTTTGCCGGACTTTCCTACGAG. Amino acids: CASSFAGLSYE. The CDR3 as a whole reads CASSFAGLSYEQYF.

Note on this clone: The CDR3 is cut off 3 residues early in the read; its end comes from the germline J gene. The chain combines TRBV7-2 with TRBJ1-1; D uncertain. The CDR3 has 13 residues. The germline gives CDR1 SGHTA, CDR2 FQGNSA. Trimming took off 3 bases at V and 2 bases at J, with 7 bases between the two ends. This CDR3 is CASSFSQNTEAFF. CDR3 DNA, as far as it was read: TGTGCCAGCAGCTTCTCACAAAACACTGAA.

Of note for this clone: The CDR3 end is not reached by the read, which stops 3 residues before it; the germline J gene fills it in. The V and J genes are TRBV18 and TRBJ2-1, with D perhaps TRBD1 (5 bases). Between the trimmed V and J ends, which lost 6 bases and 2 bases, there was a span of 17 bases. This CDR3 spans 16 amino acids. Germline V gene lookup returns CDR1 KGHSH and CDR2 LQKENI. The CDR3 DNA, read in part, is TGTGCCAGCTCCCCATTTCCCCCAGGGACCTACAATGAG. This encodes CASSPFPPGTYNE. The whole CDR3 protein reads CASSPFPPGTYNEQFF.

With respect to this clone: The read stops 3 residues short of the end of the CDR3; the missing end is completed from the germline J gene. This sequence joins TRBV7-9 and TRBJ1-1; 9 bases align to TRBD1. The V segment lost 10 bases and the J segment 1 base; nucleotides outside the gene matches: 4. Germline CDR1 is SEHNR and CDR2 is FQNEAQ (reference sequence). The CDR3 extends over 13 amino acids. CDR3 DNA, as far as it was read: TGTGCCACCGAGGACAGGGGGAACACTGAA. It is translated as CATEDRGNTE. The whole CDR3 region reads CATEDRGNTEAFF.

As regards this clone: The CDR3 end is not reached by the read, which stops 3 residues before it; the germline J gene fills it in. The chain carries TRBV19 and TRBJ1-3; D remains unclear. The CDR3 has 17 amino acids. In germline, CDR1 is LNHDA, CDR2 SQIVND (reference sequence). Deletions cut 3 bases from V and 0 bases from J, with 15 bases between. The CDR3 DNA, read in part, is TGTGCCAGTAGTATTTACCCGTCGGTCAACTCTGGAAACACC. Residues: CASSIYPSVNSGNT. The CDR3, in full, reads CASSIYPSVNSGNTIYF. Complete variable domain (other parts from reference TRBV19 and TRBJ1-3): DGGITQSPKYLFRKEGQNVTLSCEQNLNHDAMYWYRQDPGQGLRLIYYSQIVNDFQKGDIAEGYSVSREKKESFPLTVTSAQKNPTAFYLCASSIYPSVNSGNTIYFGEGSWLTVV.

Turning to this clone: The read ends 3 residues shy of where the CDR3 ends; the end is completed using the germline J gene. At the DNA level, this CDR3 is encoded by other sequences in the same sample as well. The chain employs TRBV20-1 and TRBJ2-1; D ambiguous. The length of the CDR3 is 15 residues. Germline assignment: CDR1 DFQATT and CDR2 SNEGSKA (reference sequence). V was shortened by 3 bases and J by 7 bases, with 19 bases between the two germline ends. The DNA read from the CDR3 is TGCAGTGCTAGGGATCTACCCAGGTCCCCGAATGAG. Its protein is CSARDLPRSPNE. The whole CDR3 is CSARDLPRSPNEQFF.

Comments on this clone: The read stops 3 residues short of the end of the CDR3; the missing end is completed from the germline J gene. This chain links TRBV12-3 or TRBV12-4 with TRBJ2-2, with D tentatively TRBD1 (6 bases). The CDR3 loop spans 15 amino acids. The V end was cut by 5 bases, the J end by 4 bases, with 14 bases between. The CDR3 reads CASSARDISTGELFF. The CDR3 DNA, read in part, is TGTGCCAGCAGTGCCCGGGACATCAGCACCGGGGAG.

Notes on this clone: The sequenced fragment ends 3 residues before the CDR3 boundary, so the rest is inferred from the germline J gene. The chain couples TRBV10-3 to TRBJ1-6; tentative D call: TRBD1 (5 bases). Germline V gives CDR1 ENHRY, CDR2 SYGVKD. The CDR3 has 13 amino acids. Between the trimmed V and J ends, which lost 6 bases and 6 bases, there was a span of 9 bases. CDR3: CAISIGGNSPLHF. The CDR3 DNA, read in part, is TGTGCCATCAGCATCGGGGGTAATTCACCC.

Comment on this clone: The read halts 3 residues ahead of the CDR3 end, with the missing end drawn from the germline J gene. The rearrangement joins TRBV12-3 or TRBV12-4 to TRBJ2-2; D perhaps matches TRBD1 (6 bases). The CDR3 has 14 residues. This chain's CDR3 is CASNTYGQPQKLFF. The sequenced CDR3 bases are TGTGCCAGCAATACTTACGGACAGCCGCAAAAG.

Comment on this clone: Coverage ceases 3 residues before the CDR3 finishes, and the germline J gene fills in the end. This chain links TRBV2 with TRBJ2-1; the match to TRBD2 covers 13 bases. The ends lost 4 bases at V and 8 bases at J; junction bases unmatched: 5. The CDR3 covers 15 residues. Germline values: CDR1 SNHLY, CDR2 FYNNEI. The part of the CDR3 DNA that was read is TGTGCCAGCAGTGTAGGACTAGCGGGAGTCTATGAG. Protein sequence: CASSVGLAGVYE. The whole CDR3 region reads CASSVGLAGVYEQFF.

CDR3 loop: CASSIDRWGGIYGYTF. Partial CDR3 DNA: TGTGCCAGTAGTATAGATCGCTGGGGGGGGATCTATGGC. The chain recombines TRBV19 with TRBJ1-2; D might be TRBD1 (5 bases). Coverage ceases 3 residues before the CDR3 finishes, and the germline J gene fills in the end. With 0 bases removed from V and 4 bases from J, the gap between germline ends came to 15 bases. The germline V gene has CDR1 LNHDA and CDR2 SQIVND (reference sequence). This CDR3 is 16 amino acids long.

The CDR3 loop reads CASRTGTGYASGYTF. The part of the CDR3 DNA that was read is TGTGCCAGCAGAACCGGGACAGGCTATGCTAGTGGC. The chain is built from TRBV5-6 and TRBJ1-2; 8 bases map to TRBD1. The CDR3 goes on 3 residues after the read ends, and that part is filled in from the germline J gene. Trimming removed 5 bases from V and 7 bases from J; junction bases left unmatched: 13. This CDR3 comprises 15 residues. Germline CDR1 is SGHDT and CDR2 is YYEEEE.

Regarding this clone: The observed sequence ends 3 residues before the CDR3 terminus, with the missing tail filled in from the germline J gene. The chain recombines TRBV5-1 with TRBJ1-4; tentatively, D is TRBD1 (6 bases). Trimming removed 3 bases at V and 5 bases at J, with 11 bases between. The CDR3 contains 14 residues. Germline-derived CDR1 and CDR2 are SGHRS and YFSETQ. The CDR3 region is CASSWTVVNEKLFF. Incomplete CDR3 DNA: TGCGCCAGCAGCTGGACAGTAGTAAATGAAAAA.

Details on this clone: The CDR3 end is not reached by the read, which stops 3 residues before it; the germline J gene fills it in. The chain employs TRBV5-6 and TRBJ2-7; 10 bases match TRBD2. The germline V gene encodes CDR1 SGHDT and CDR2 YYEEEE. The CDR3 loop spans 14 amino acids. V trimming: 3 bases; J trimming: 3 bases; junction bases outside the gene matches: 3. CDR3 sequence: CASSYGTSVYEQYF. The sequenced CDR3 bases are TGTGCCAGCAGCTATGGGACTAGCGTCTACGAG.

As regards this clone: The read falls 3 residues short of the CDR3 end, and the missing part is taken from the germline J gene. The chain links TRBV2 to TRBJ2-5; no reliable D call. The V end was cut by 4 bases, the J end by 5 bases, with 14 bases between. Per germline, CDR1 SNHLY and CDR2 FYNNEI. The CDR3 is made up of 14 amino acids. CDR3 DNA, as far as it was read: TGTGCCAGCAGTGCCTCGAGCCGCGCGGAGACC. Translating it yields CASSASSRAET. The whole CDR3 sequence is CASSASSRAETQYF.

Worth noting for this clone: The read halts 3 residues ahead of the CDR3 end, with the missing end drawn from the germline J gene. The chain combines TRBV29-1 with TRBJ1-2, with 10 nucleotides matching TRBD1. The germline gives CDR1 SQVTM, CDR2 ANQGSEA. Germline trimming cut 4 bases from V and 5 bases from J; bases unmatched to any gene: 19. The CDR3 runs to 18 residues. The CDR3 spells CSVVLWRERGTGDYGYTF. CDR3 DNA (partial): TGCAGCGTTGTTCTTTGGCGGGAGAGGGGGACAGGGGATTATGGC. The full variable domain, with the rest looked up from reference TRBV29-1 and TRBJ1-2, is SAVISQKPSRDICQRGTSLTIQCQVDSQVTMMFWYRQQPGQSLTLIATANQGSEATYESGFVIDKFPISRPNLTFSTLTVSNMSPEDSSIYLCSVVLWRERGTGDYGYTFGSGTRLTVV.

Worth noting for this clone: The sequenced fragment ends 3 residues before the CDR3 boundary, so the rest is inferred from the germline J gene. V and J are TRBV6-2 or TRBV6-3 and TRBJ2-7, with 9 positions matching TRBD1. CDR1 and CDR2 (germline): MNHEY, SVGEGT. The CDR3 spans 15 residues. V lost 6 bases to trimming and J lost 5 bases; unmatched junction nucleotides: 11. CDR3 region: CASRKAGTGFHEQYF. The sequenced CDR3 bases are TGTGCCAGCAGAAAAGCCGGGACAGGGTTCCACGAG.

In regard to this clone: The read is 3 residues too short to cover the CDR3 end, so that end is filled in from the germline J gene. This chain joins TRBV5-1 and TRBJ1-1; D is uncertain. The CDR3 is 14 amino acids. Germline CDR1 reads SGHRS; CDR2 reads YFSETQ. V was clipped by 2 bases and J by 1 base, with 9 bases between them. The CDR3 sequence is CASSLGTANTEAFF. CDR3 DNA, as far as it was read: TGCGCCAGCAGCTTAGGAACAGCGAACACTGAA.

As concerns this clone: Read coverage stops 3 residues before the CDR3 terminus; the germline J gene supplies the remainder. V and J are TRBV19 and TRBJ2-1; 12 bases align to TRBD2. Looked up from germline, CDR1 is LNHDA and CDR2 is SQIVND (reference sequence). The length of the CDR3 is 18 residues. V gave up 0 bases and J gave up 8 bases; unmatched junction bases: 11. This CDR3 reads CASSIDLGLAGLFDEQFF. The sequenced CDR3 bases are TGTGCCAGTAGTATAGATCTCGGACTAGCGGGATTATTTGATGAG. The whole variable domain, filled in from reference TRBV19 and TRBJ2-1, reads DGGITQSPKYLFRKEGQNVTLSCEQNLNHDAMYWYRQDPGQGLRLIYYSQIVNDFQKGDIAEGYSVSREKKESFPLTVTSAQKNPTAFYLCASSIDLGLAGLFDEQFFGPGTRLTVL.

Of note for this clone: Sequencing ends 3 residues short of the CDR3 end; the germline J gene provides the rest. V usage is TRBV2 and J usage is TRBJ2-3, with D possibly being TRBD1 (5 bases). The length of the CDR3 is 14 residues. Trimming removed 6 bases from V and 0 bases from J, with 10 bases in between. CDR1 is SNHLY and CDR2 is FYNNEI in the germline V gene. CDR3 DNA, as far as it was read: TGTGCCAGCAGCCAGGACACTAGCACAGATACG. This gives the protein CASSQDTSTDT. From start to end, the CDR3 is CASSQDTSTDTQYF.

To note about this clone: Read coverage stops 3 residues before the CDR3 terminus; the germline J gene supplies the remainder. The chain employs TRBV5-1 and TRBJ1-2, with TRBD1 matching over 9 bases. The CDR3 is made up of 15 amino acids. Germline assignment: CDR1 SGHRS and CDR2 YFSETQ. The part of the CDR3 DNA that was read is TGCGCCAGCAGCTTGGCAGGTTGGACAGGGGAAGGC. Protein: CASSLAGWTGEG. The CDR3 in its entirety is CASSLAGWTGEGYTF.

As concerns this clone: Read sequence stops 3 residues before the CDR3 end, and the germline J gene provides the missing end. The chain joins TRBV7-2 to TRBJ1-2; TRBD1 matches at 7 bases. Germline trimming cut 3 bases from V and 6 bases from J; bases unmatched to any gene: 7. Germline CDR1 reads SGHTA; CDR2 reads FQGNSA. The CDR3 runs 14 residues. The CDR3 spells CASSLTGQTDGYTF. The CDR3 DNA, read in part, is TGTGCCAGCAGCTTGACAGGGCAGACAGATGGC.

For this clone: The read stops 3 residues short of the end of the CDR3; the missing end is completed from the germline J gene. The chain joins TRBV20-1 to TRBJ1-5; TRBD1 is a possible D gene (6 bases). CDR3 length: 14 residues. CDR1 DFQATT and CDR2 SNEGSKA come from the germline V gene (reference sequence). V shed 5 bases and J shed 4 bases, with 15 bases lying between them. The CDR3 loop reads CSAGTGRSNQPQHF. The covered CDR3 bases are TGCAGTGCTGGCACAGGGAGGAGTAATCAGCCC.

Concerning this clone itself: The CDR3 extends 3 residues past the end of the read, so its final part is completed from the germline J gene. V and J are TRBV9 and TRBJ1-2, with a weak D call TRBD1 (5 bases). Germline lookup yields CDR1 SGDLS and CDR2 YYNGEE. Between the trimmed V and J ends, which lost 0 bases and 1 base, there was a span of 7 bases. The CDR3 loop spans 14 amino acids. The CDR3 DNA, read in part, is TGTGCCAGCAGCGTAGCGGGGGGTAACTATGGC. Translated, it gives CASSVAGGNYG. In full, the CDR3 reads CASSVAGGNYGYTF.

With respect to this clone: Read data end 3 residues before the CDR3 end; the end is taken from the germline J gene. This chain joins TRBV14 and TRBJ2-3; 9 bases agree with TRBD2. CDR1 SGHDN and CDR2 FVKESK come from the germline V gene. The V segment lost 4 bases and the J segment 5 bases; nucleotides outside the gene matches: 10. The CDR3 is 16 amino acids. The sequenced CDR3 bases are TGTGCCAGCAGCCCGAGACTAGCGGTGGGGATAGATACG. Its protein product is CASSPRLAVGIDT. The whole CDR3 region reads CASSPRLAVGIDTQYF.

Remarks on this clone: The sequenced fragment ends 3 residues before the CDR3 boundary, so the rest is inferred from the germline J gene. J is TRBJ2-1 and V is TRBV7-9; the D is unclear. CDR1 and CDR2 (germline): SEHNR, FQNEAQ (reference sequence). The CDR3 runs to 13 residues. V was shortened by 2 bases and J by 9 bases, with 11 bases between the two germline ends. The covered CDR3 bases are TGTGCCAGCAGCTTATCCGTAGCTGTTGAG. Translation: CASSLSVAVE. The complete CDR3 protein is CASSLSVAVEQFF.

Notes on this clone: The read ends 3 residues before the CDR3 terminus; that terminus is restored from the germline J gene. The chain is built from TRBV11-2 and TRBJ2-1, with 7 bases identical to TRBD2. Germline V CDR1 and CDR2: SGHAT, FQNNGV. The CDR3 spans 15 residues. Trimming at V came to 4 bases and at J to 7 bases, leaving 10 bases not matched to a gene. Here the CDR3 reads CASSSRGLSFNEQFF. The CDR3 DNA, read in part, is TGTGCCAGCAGCTCAAGGGGACTATCATTTAATGAG.

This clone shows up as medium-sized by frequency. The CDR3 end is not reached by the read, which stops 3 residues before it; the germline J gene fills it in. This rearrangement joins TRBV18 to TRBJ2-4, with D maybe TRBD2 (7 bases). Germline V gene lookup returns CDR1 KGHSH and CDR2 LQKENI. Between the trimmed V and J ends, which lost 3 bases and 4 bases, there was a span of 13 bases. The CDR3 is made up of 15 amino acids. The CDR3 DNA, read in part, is TGTGCCAGCTCACCCCGCGGGGGCGGGAAAAACATT. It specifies CASSPRGGGKNI. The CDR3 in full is CASSPRGGGKNIQYF.

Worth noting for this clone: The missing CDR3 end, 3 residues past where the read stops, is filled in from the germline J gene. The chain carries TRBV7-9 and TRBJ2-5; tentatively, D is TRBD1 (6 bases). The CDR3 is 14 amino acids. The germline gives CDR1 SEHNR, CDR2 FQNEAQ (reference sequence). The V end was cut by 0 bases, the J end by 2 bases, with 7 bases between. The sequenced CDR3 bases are TGTGCCAGCAGCTTAGCGGGACATCAAGAGACC. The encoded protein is CASSLAGHQET. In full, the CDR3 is CASSLAGHQETQYF.

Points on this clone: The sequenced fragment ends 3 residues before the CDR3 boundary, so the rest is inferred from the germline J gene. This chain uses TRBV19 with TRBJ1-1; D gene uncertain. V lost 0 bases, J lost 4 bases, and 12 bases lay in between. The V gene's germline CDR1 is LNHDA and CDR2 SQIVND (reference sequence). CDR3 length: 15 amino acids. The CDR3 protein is CASSIDLGLSTEAFF. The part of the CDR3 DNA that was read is TGTGCCAGTAGTATAGACCTGGGCCTGAGCACTGAA.

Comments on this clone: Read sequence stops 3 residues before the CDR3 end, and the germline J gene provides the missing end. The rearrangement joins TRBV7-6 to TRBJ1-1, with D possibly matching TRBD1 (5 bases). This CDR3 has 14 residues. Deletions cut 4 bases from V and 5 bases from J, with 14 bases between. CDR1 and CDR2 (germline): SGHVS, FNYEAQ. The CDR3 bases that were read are TGTGCCAGCAGCTCCCAAGGGGCGAAGACTGAA. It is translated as CASSSQGAKTE. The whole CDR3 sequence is CASSSQGAKTEAFF.

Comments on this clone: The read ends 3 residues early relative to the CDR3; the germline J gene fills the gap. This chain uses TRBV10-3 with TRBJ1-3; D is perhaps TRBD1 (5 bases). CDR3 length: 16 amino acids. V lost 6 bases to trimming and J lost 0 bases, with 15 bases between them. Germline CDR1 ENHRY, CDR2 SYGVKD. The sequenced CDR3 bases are TGTGCCATCAGCAATACGGGACTCGTCTCTGGAAACACC. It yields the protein CAISNTGLVSGNT. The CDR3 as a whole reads CAISNTGLVSGNTIYF.